The 21 T cell receptor beta chains below come from one sample, sequenced in a study of response to subunit inactivated influenza vaccine. TCRdb recomputed calls from the RT-PCR reads with MiXCR, one row per CDR3 protein. Of roughly 780,000 distinct CDR3 sequences listed, less than 20% are singletons. The source was PBMCs from blood, collected roughly 5 days after vaccination. The source of these receptors is a man aged 45-65 years who received an inactivated influenza vaccine.

This clonotype has only a few counts. The junction and the germline gene differ at one end; a read error may be behind it. The genes are TRBV5-6 and TRBJ2-5; maybe TRBD2 (5 bases). The germline gives CDR1 SGHDT, CDR2 YYEEEE. This CDR3 is built from 12 residues. CDR3 nucleotides: TGTGCCAGCACCTTGGAGGAAGAGACCCAGTACTTC. Translation gives CASTLEEETQYF.

The rearrangement uses TRBV29-1 and TRBJ2-5; TRBD1 matches 7 bases. There are 11 residues in the CDR3. Germline lookup yields CDR1 SQVTM and CDR2 ANQGSEA. Here the CDR3 DNA reads TGCAGAGCAGGGGGCCAAGAGACCCAGTACTTC. Its translation: CRAGGQETQYF.

V usage is TRBV11-2 and J usage is TRBJ2-1, with D perhaps matching TRBD2 (7 bases). The germline CDR1 and CDR2 sequences are SGHAT and FQNNGV. This CDR3 has 15 amino acids. The V end was cut by 7 bases, the J end by 5 bases, with 18 bases between. DNA of the CDR3: TGTGCCAGCACCCTGGGGGCTAGCGGTCACAATGAGCAGTTCTTC. It translates to CASTLGASGHNEQFF.

This clonotype was found many times. The chain links TRBV12-3 or TRBV12-4 to TRBJ2-3; possible D gene TRBD2, 7 bases. Deletions cut 6 bases from V and 0 bases from J, with 16 bases between. The CDR3 has 16 residues. CDR3 in DNA: TGTGCCAGCAGCCCCCCGGGGGGCGTGAGCACAGATACGCAGTATTTT. It encodes CASSPPGGVSTDTQYF.

The chain employs TRBV3-1 and TRBJ2-2, with a weak D call TRBD2 (5 bases). Trimming left V 2 bases short and J 6 bases short, with 10 bases between. CDR1 and CDR2 (germline): LGHDT, YNNKEL (reference sequence). The CDR3 runs to 14 residues. The CDR3 region is CASSQPTRAGELFF. CDR3 bases: TGTGCCAGCAGCCAACCTACTAGGGCCGGGGAGCTGTTTTTT.

The chain is built from TRBV7-2 and TRBJ1-3; the D is unclear. This CDR3 has 16 amino acids. The V gene lost 0 bases and the J gene lost 0 bases, with 9 bases spanning the gap. The V gene's germline CDR1 is SGHTA and CDR2 FQGNSA. CDR3 DNA: TGTGCCAGCAGCTTAGCGGTTCCTCACTCTGGAAACACCATATATTTT. Protein sequence: CASSLAVPHSGNTIYF.

The gene calls are TRBV15 and TRBJ2-1, with D possibly TRBD2 on 6 matching bases. Looked up from germline, CDR1 is LNHNV and CDR2 is YYDKDF (reference sequence). Deletions cut 3 bases from V and 0 bases from J, with 12 bases between. CDR3 length: 16 amino acids. Written as DNA, the CDR3 is TGTGCCACCAGCAGTCCCACAGCGGGCTCCTACAATGAGCAGTTCTTC. It is translated as CATSSPTAGSYNEQFF.

The V gene is TRBV4-3, the J gene TRBJ2-1; TRBD2 aligns across 7 bases. This CDR3 comprises 16 residues. V was clipped by 0 bases and J by 4 bases; unmatched bases: 6. Germline CDR1 and CDR2: LGHNA and YSLEER. The CDR3, as DNA: TGCGCCAGCAGCCAAGATGGCTGGGGGGGGTACAATGAGCAGTTCTTC. It is translated as CASSQDGWGGYNEQFF.

This clonotype was counted between two and nine times. The CDR3 nucleotides are TGCAGCGAGGGACTAGCGGGACACAATGAGCAGTTCTTC. Translating gives CSEGLAGHNEQFF. The V gene is TRBV29-1, the J gene TRBJ2-1, with TRBD2 matching 13 bases. V lost 7 bases and J lost 5; bases outside the gene matches: 2. The germline CDR1 and CDR2 sequences are SQVTM and ANQGSEA. The CDR3 covers 13 residues.

The genes are TRBV29-1 and TRBJ2-2, with 8 bases identical to TRBD2. Germline values: CDR1 SQVTM, CDR2 ANQGSEA. The CDR3 loop spans 16 amino acids. V lost 7 bases to trimming and J lost 1 base; unmatched junction nucleotides: 11. The CDR3 nucleotides are TGCAGCGCCTCGTGGGGGGCGGGAGGGAACACCGGGGAGCTGTTTTTT. It translates to CSASWGAGGNTGELFF.

J is TRBJ2-1 and V is TRBV14; D might be TRBD1 or TRBD2, each matching 5 bases. This CDR3 is built from 15 residues. Trimming cost V 0 bases and J 5 bases, with 11 bases left between them. Germline V lookup: CDR1 SGHDN, CDR2 FVKESK. The CDR3 sequence: CASSQDWGSNNEQFF. The DNA of the CDR3 is TGTGCCAGCAGCCAAGATTGGGGGAGTAACAATGAGCAGTTCTTC.

The rearrangement links TRBV27 to TRBJ2-7; 10 bases align to TRBD1. The CDR3 sequence is 15 residues long. Looked up from germline, CDR1 is MNHEY and CDR2 is SMNVEV (reference sequence). The J segment lost 5 bases and the V segment lost 5 bases, leaving 9 bases of the junction unmatched. CDR3 protein: CASSPLGDRGNEQYF. The CDR3 DNA reads TGTGCCAGCAGTCCCCTGGGGGACAGGGGCAACGAGCAGTACTTC.

This clonotype has more than one count but fewer than ten. The rearrangement joins TRBV20-1 to TRBJ2-2; 12 bases are a match to TRBD2. V lost 0 bases to trimming and J lost 1 base; unmatched junction nucleotides: 9. Germline V CDR1 and CDR2: DFQATT, SNEGSKA (reference sequence). The CDR3 spans 19 residues. The CDR3 sequence: CSARDLLAGGMGNTGELFF. CDR3 DNA sequence: TGCAGTGCTAGAGATTTACTAGCGGGGGGTATGGGGAACACCGGGGAGCTGTTTTTT.

This clonotype was observed a handful of times. The chain joins TRBV4-3 to TRBJ2-7; D may be TRBD2 (6 bases). Deletions cut 4 bases from V and 3 bases from J, with 19 bases between. The CDR3 runs to 16 residues. Germline V CDR1 and CDR2: LGHNA, YSLEER. CDR3 in amino acids: CASSPYISTGVYEQYF. The CDR3, as DNA: TGCGCCAGCAGCCCGTACATATCGACGGGGGTCTACGAGCAGTACTTC.

J is TRBJ2-5 and V is TRBV4-2; D is ambiguous. Looked up from germline, CDR1 is LGHNA and CDR2 is YNFKEQ. The germline V and J ends were trimmed by 0 bases and 4 bases, with 18 bases remaining between them. The CDR3 loop spans 17 amino acids. The CDR3: CASSQEPTFSLGETQYF. The CDR3 coding sequence is TGTGCCAGCAGCCAAGAACCTACTTTTAGCCTGGGAGAGACCCAGTACTTC.

The count of this clonotype is one. DNA for the CDR3: TGTGCCAGCAGCTTAACTGGGGGGGAAACTAGGGAGACCCAGTACTTC. Amino acid sequence: CASSLTGGETRETQYF. The V gene is TRBV7-3, the J gene TRBJ2-5, with 7 nucleotides matching TRBD2. The germline V gene has CDR1 SGHTA and CDR2 FQGTGA. This CDR3 is built from 16 residues. V lost 0 bases, J lost 5 bases, and 9 bases stayed unmatched.

This clonotype turned up a few times. The chain is built from TRBV4-2 and TRBJ2-6, with TRBD2 matching 11 bases. Trimming took 4 bases from V and 2 from J; bases not matched to a gene: 7. The CDR3 length is 18 residues. Germline CDR1 and CDR2: LGHNA and YNFKEQ. This chain's CDR3 is CASSPGLAAFTGANVLTF. In nucleotides, the CDR3 is TGTGCCAGCAGCCCGGGACTAGCGGCATTCACTGGGGCCAACGTCCTGACTTTC.

The chain couples TRBV6-2 or TRBV6-3 to TRBJ2-5; TRBD2 aligns across 8 bases. The CDR3 is 15 amino acids. The junction had 3 bases not matched to a gene; V was cut back by 2 bases and J by 1 base. Per germline, CDR1 MNHEY and CDR2 SVGEGT. DNA of the CDR3: TGTGCCAGCAGTTACGCCGGGACTAGCCAAGAGACCCAGTACTTC. Protein: CASSYAGTSQETQYF.

DNA for the CDR3: TGCAGTGCTAGAAACCCCCAGGGAGGGATATACGAGCAGTACTTC. It specifies CSARNPQGGIYEQYF. V gene TRBV20-1 combines with J gene TRBJ2-7; TRBD2 agrees at 7 bases. Per germline, CDR1 DFQATT and CDR2 SNEGSKA (reference sequence). CDR3 length equals 15 residues. V lost 2 bases and J lost 4; bases outside the gene matches: 11.

V gene TRBV20-1 combines with J gene TRBJ2-3; TRBD1 is a possible D gene (6 bases). Germline values: CDR1 DFQATT, CDR2 SNEGSKA (reference sequence). Trimming took 6 bases from V and 2 from J, leaving 12 bases between them. This CDR3 spans 13 amino acids. CDR3 DNA: TGCAGTGCCCCGGACAGATACACAGATACGCAGTATTTT. As protein: CSAPDRYTDTQYF.

The chain uses TRBV20-1 and TRBJ2-5, with 12 bases aligning to TRBD1. CDR3 size: 15 residues. Losses at the gene ends were 1 base for V and 2 bases for J; bases not matched to a gene: 2. Germline CDR1 DFQATT, CDR2 SNEGSKA (reference sequence). The CDR3 sequence: CSARGDRGRQETQYF. The CDR3 DNA is TGCAGTGCTAGAGGGGACAGGGGGCGGCAAGAGACCCAGTACTTC.